These T cell receptor beta chains were read from a single sample in a study of T cells in Graves' hyperthyroidism and ophthalmopathy. TCRdb re-called the multiplex PCR reads through MiXCR, storing one row per CDR3 protein. The sample has hundreds of thousands of distinct CDR3 sequences, roughly 40% seen once. The source material was blood. These receptors were obtained from a man between 18 and 35 years old with Graves' hyperthyroidism. Each CDR3 is given with its conserved first and last residue. The D gene is left open where the match is weak. Some rows mark clone size as missing; the rest say once, few, many or name a class of expanded clone.

many	TRBV15	-	TRBJ2-7	CATSVGLDAYEQYF	TGTGCCACCAGCGTCGGACTGGACGCCTACGAGCAGTACTTC
-	TRBV5-5	TRBD1	TRBJ1-4	CASSVRQGDDEKLFF	TGTGCCAGCAGCGTTAGACAGGGGGATGATGAAAAACTGTTTTTT
-	TRBV14	TRBD1	TRBJ1-1	CASSHLRDRLGEAFF	TGTGCCAGCAGCCACCTACGGGACAGATTGGGTGAAGCTTTCTTT
-	TRBV20-1	TRBD1	TRBJ1-3	CSASEGDRGGNTIYF	TGCAGTGCTAGTGAGGGGGACAGGGGTGGAAACACCATATATTTT
many	TRBV10-3	-	TRBJ1-3	CAISEGNKDSSGNTIYF	TGTGCCATCAGTGAGGGGAACAAGGACAGCTCTGGAAACACCATATATTTT
-	TRBV29-1	-	TRBJ2-5	CSVAAGAHQETQYF	TGCAGCGTAGCGGCAGGGGCCCACCAAGAGACCCAGTACTTC
-	TRBV19	-	TRBJ2-2	CAWSVVTGELFF	TGTGCCTGGAGTGTTGTGACCGGGGAGCTGTTTTTT
many	TRBV2	-	TRBJ2-7	CASSWASSYEQYF	TGTGCCAGCAGTTGGGCATCCTCCTACGAGCAGTACTTC
few	TRBV5-1	TRBD1	TRBJ2-5	CASSLAGQQQETQYF	TGCGCCAGCAGCTTGGCGGGACAGCAACAAGAGACCCAGTACTTC
-	TRBV12-3/TRBV12-4	-	TRBJ1-3	CASSGPTGNTIYF	TGTGCCAGCAGCGGGCCCACTGGAAACACCATATATTTT
many	TRBV19	-	TRBJ1-5	CASSIEGNSNQPQHF	TGTGCCAGTAGTATAGAGGGTAATAGCAATCAGCCCCAGCATTTT
few	TRBV4-1	-	TRBJ1-5	CASSQDRTGQPQHF	TGCGCCAGCAGCCAAGATAGGACGGGTCAGCCCCAGCATTTT
few	TRBV10-3	TRBD2	TRBJ2-5	CATRLAGGQETQYF	TGTGCCACCCGGCTAGCGGGGGGCCAAGAGACCCAGTACTTC
-	TRBV5-1	TRBD1	TRBJ2-2	CASSTSTGGGELFF	TGCGCCAGCAGCACCTCTACAGGGGGCGGGGAGCTGTTTTTT
-	TRBV7-3	-	TRBJ2-5	CASLGLGGETQYF	TGTGCCAGCTTGGGGCTGGGCGGAGAGACCCAGTACTTC
-	TRBV6-1	-	TRBJ2-7	CASSEAGQRYEQYF	TGTGCCAGCAGTGAAGCCGGACAGCGGTACGAGCAGTACTTC
many	TRBV20-1	-	TRBJ1-1	CSAIDRRGTEAFF	TGCAGTGCTATCGATAGAAGAGGCACTGAAGCTTTCTTT
-	TRBV20-1	TRBD1	TRBJ1-1	CSARDVPGQGFTEAFF	TGCAGTGCTAGAGACGTACCGGGACAGGGATTTACTGAAGCTTTCTTT
once	TRBV2	TRBD1	TRBJ2-2	CASSLPGGEDTGELFF	TGTGCCAGCAGTTTACCAGGGGGCGAGGACACCGGGGAGCTGTTTTTT
few	TRBV20-1	-	TRBJ2-5	CSARDYLADRETQYF	TGCAGTGCTAGAGATTATTTGGCGGATCGAGAGACCCAGTACTTC
many	TRBV2	-	TRBJ1-5	CASRINGDQPQHF	TGTGCCAGCAGGATCAACGGGGATCAGCCCCAGCATTTT
many	TRBV5-1	-	TRBJ1-2	CASSTPEYTYGYTF	TGCGCCAGCAGCACGCCGGAGTACACTTATGGCTACACCTTC
few	TRBV7-2	TRBD2	TRBJ2-7	CASSRASGVPRYEQYF	TGTGCCAGCAGCCGAGCCAGCGGGGTACCTCGGTACGAGCAGTACTTC
few	TRBV4-2	TRBD1	TRBJ1-6	CASSTDRDSPLHF	TGTGCCAGCAGCACCGACAGGGATTCACCCCTCCACTTT
many	TRBV20-1	-	TRBJ1-1	CSARMAKSETEAFF	TGCAGTGCTAGGATGGCAAAGTCCGAAACTGAAGCTTTCTTT
few	TRBV4-1	-	TRBJ1-1	CASSQEGAMNTEAFF	TGCGCCAGCAGCCAAGAGGGAGCGATGAACACTGAAGCTTTCTTT
-	TRBV25-1	TRBD1	TRBJ1-6	CASHVQGAGSPLHF	TGTGCCAGCCACGTACAGGGGGCTGGTTCACCCCTCCACTTT
-	TRBV19	-	TRBJ1-2	CATRESGEGDYGYTF	TGTGCCACGCGGGAGTCGGGTGAGGGGGACTATGGCTACACCTTC
few	TRBV7-8	TRBD2	TRBJ2-7	CASSLERRELIHEQYF	TGTGCCAGCAGCTTAGAGCGGCGGGAGTTGATACACGAGCAGTACTTC
few	TRBV9	TRBD2	TRBJ2-5	CASSQDPGGSGETQYF	TGTGCCAGCAGCCAAGATCCGGGCGGGAGTGGCGAGACCCAGTACTTC
-	TRBV20-1	-	TRBJ1-5	CSARDKTLGSNQPQHF	TGCAGTGCTAGAGATAAAACACTCGGGAGCAATCAGCCCCAGCATTTT
-	TRBV9	TRBD1	TRBJ2-7	CASTRDSYTYEQYF	TGTGCCAGCACCCGGGACAGCTACACCTACGAGCAGTACTTC
-	TRBV7-8	-	TRBJ1-1	CASSLGVQGHEAFF	TGTGCCAGCAGCTTAGGGGTTCAGGGCCACGAAGCTTTCTTT
many	TRBV20-1	-	TRBJ2-7	CSATSYVNSYEQYF	TGCAGTGCTACCTCGTACGTAAACTCCTACGAGCAGTACTTC
few	TRBV7-9	-	TRBJ1-1	CASSQGSTAFNTEAFF	TGTGCCAGCAGCCAAGGCTCTACGGCCTTCAACACTGAAGCTTTCTTT
many	TRBV15	-	TRBJ2-5	CATSRDPASYQETQYF	TGTGCCACCAGCAGAGACCCCGCCTCGTACCAAGAGACCCAGTACTTC
many	TRBV25-1	-	TRBJ2-7	CASSESGDASYEQYF	TGTGCCAGCAGTGAATCGGGGGACGCCTCCTACGAGCAGTACTTC
-	TRBV20-1	-	TRBJ1-4	CSARDGLATNEKLFF	TGCAGTGCTAGAGACGGATTGGCAACTAATGAAAAACTGTTTTTT
-	TRBV10-1	-	TRBJ2-5	CASSLPPGEDQETQYF	TGCGCCAGCAGCCTACCTCCCGGGGAGGACCAAGAGACCCAGTACTTC
few	TRBV9	-	TRBJ2-2	CASSSLGGNTGELFF	TGTGCCAGCAGCTCCCTAGGGGGGAACACCGGGGAGCTGTTTTTT